These T cell receptor beta chains were read from a single sample in a study of T cell repertoires in cytomegalovirus infection. In TCRdb, the reads were re-called with MiXCR into one record per CDR3 protein. The data show under 200,000 distinct CDR3 sequences, with under 20% seen just once and roughly 20% held by the top ten. Material: CD8+ T cells from PBMCs. The receptors here all came from a human donor in good health (CMV status not recorded). Some clones in this sample may be carry-over from other donors' samples. Each CDR3 is given with its conserved first and last residue. The order of the fields is CDR3 length, D gene, V gene, J gene, clone size, CDR3 protein, CDR3 DNA. D genes are given only for firm matches. The size field is filled for only some rows; it gives once, few, many or a size class.

cdr3_length: 11
d_call: -
v_call: TRBV20-1
j_call: TRBJ1-4
clone_size: many
cdr3_aa: CSVEGEEKLFF
cdr3_nt: TGCAGTGTGGAAGGAGAAGAAAAACTGTTTTTT

cdr3_length: 13
d_call: -
v_call: TRBV7-2
j_call: TRBJ2-5
clone_size: few
cdr3_aa: CASTTPLQETQYF
cdr3_nt: TGTGCCAGCACCACCCCCCTCCAAGAGACCCAGTACTTC

cdr3_length: 12
d_call: -
v_call: TRBV7-2
j_call: TRBJ1-2
clone_size: many
cdr3_aa: CASSLVNYGYTF
cdr3_nt: TGTGCCAGCAGCTTAGTAAACTATGGCTACACCTTC

cdr3_length: 14
d_call: TRBD1
v_call: TRBV28
j_call: TRBJ2-7
clone_size: many
cdr3_aa: CASSTGTGGAEQYF
cdr3_nt: TGTGCCAGCAGTACCGGGACAGGGGGCGCCGAGCAGTACTTC

cdr3_length: 14
d_call: -
v_call: TRBV6-2/TRBV6-3
j_call: TRBJ1-4
clone_size: -
cdr3_aa: CASNQRVGNEKLFF
cdr3_nt: TGTGCCAGCAATCAAAGGGTCGGTAATGAAAAACTGTTTTTT

cdr3_length: 16
d_call: TRBD1
v_call: TRBV19
j_call: TRBJ2-1
clone_size: -
cdr3_aa: CASRPGDRGFYNEQFF
cdr3_nt: TGTGCCAGTAGACCCGGGGACAGGGGGTTCTACAATGAGCAGTTCTTC

cdr3_length: 18
d_call: -
v_call: TRBV6-5
j_call: TRBJ2-4
clone_size: -
cdr3_aa: CASSPPPTDRQAKNIQYF
cdr3_nt: TGTGCCAGCAGCCCCCCTCCGACAGATCGGCAAGCCAAAAACATTCAGTACTTC

cdr3_length: 15
d_call: -
v_call: TRBV7-9
j_call: TRBJ2-4
clone_size: -
cdr3_aa: CASSPRGDVKNIQYF
cdr3_nt: TGTGCCAGCAGCCCCCGAGGGGACGTCAAAAACATTCAGTACTTC

cdr3_length: 14
d_call: TRBD2
v_call: TRBV6-2/TRBV6-3
j_call: TRBJ2-1
clone_size: few
cdr3_aa: CASRGLAGDTEQFF
cdr3_nt: TGTGCCAGCAGGGGACTAGCGGGAGATACTGAGCAGTTCTTC

cdr3_length: 12
d_call: -
v_call: TRBV13
j_call: TRBJ2-5
clone_size: -
cdr3_aa: CASSLGKETQYF
cdr3_nt: TGTGCCAGCAGTTTGGGAAAAGAGACCCAGTACTTC

cdr3_length: 12
d_call: -
v_call: TRBV6-2/TRBV6-3
j_call: TRBJ1-1
clone_size: -
cdr3_aa: CASSYPSRFAFF
cdr3_nt: TGTGCCAGCAGTTACCCCTCCCGGTTTGCTTTCTTT

cdr3_length: 15
d_call: TRBD2
v_call: TRBV28
j_call: TRBJ2-5
clone_size: many
cdr3_aa: CASSFRRREKETQYF
cdr3_nt: TGTGCCAGCAGTTTTCGTCGGCGGGAGAAGGAGACCCAGTACTTC

cdr3_length: 16
d_call: -
v_call: TRBV28
j_call: TRBJ2-3
clone_size: few
cdr3_aa: CASSLSSWGSTDTQYF
cdr3_nt: TGTGCCAGCAGTTTATCTTCTTGGGGCAGCACAGATACGCAGTATTTT

cdr3_length: 15
d_call: TRBD2
v_call: TRBV7-8
j_call: TRBJ2-1
clone_size: few
cdr3_aa: CASSSRTSTYNEQFF
cdr3_nt: TGTGCCAGCAGCTCTCGGACTAGTACGTACAATGAGCAGTTCTTC

cdr3_length: 11
d_call: -
v_call: TRBV28
j_call: TRBJ2-7
clone_size: -
cdr3_aa: CASTSDYEQYF
cdr3_nt: TGTGCCAGCACCTCAGACTACGAGCAGTACTTC

cdr3_length: 14
d_call: -
v_call: TRBV12-3/TRBV12-4
j_call: TRBJ1-2
clone_size: -
cdr3_aa: CASTRGAGRYGYTF
cdr3_nt: TGTGCCAGCACCCGAGGAGCCGGTCGCTATGGCTACACCTTC

cdr3_length: 15
d_call: TRBD2
v_call: TRBV28
j_call: TRBJ2-1
clone_size: many
cdr3_aa: CASTLLAGEVNEQFF
cdr3_nt: TGTGCCAGCACCCTACTAGCGGGAGAAGTCAATGAGCAGTTCTTC

cdr3_length: 19
d_call: TRBD2
v_call: TRBV7-2
j_call: TRBJ2-5
clone_size: -
cdr3_aa: CASSSIPRGVAGVWETQYF
cdr3_nt: TGTGCCAGCAGCTCAATCCCCCGGGGAGTAGCGGGAGTCTGGGAGACCCAGTACTTC